The 28 T cell receptor beta chains below come from one sample, sequenced in a study of CD8 T cells in Susac syndrome. Reverse transcription of 0.5 to 1 ug RNA was performed with random hexamers. TCRdb passed the immunoSEQ multiplex PCR reads through MiXCR, listing each CDR3 protein once. The sample contains 130,000 or so distinct CDR3 sequences, about 93% of which appear only once. The sequenced sample was CD8+ T cells from PBMCs. These receptors all come from a human donor with multiple sclerosis.

The V call is TRBV30, the J call TRBJ2-1; the D gene is possibly TRBD1 (7 bases). The CDR3 runs 13 residues. The germline V and J ends were trimmed by 1 base and 5 bases, with 9 bases remaining between them. The germline CDR1 and CDR2 sequences are GTSNPN and SVGIG (reference sequence). The CDR3 sequence: CAWSGGTDNEQFF. The CDR3 DNA is TGTGCCTGGAGTGGCGGGACAGACAATGAGCAGTTCTTC.

This chain links TRBV9 with TRBJ2-1; D is undetermined. The germline V gene has CDR1 SGDLS and CDR2 YYNGEE. This CDR3 is built from 13 residues. Trimming shortened V by 0 bases and J by 5 bases, and 6 bases separated the two germline ends. The chain's CDR3 is CASSVADDNEQFF. Written as DNA, the CDR3 is TGTGCCAGCAGCGTAGCGGACGACAATGAGCAGTTCTTC.

This clonotype was observed a handful of times. This chain joins TRBV20-1 and TRBJ2-7, with a tentative D call TRBD2 (5 bases). This CDR3 spans 16 amino acids. Germline CDR1 and CDR2: DFQATT and SNEGSKA (reference sequence). Trimming cost V 0 bases and J 2 bases, with 17 bases left between them. DNA for the CDR3: TGCAGTGCTAGAGACGCGGTTACGGGAACAACCTACGAGCAGTACTTC. This translates into CSARDAVTGTTYEQYF.

The chain is built from TRBV7-8 and TRBJ2-7, with 8 nucleotides matching TRBD2. Germline loops: CDR1 SGHVS, CDR2 FQNEAQ. Unmatched junction bases numbered 5, after V lost 5 bases and J lost 2 bases. This CDR3 is built from 14 residues. The CDR3 loop reads CASSSTGGAYEQYF. CDR3 sequence (DNA): TGTGCCAGCAGCAGCACGGGGGGGGCCTACGAGCAGTACTTC.

The V call is TRBV19, the J call TRBJ2-2, with no clear D. The CDR3 runs 13 residues. Trimming removed 4 bases from V and 7 bases from J, with 10 bases in between. Germline loops: CDR1 LNHDA, CDR2 SQIVND (reference sequence). In nucleotides, the CDR3 is TGTGCCAGTAGTACCCCCTCCCGCGGGGAGCTGTTTTTT. It codes for CASSTPSRGELFF.

The chain uses TRBV19 and TRBJ1-1, with TRBD1 as a possible D gene (5 bases). This CDR3 is built from 15 residues. CDR1 is LNHDA, CDR2 SQIVND, per germline (reference sequence). V was trimmed by 4 bases and J by 3 bases, leaving 15 bases between them. As DNA, the CDR3 is TGTGCCAGTAGTACCCCTGGACATATATACACTGAAGCTTTCTTT. It encodes CASSTPGHIYTEAFF.

This chain links TRBV30 with TRBJ2-5; D remains ambiguous. CDR1 GTSNPN and CDR2 SVGIG come from the germline V gene (reference sequence). This CDR3 contains 15 residues. Trimming took off 3 bases at V and 5 bases at J, with 19 bases between the two ends. This CDR3 is CAWSPTSRYGETQYF. CDR3 nucleotides: TGTGCCTGGAGCCCCACCTCCCGGTATGGGGAGACCCAGTACTTC.

The chain uses TRBV6-1 and TRBJ1-5; 7 bases agree with TRBD1. Trimming cost V 8 bases and J 6 bases; bases outside gene matches: 10. CDR3 length: 14 amino acids. Germline V gives CDR1 MNHNS, CDR2 SASEGT. The CDR3 sequence: CASAIGTVGQPQHF. CDR3 coding DNA: TGTGCCAGCGCCATCGGGACAGTGGGTCAGCCCCAGCATTTT.

This clonotype came up once. V usage is TRBV5-1 and J usage is TRBJ1-1; 8 positions match TRBD1. The CDR3 is 14 amino acids. Per germline, CDR1 SGHRS and CDR2 YFSETQ. Losses at the gene ends were 4 bases for V and 5 bases for J; bases not matched to a gene: 7. The CDR3 is CASSLGQVGTEAFF. DNA of the CDR3: TGCGCCAGCAGCCTGGGACAGGTTGGGACTGAAGCTTTCTTT.

The chain combines TRBV20-1 with TRBJ1-4; D gene uncertain. Trimming took off 3 bases at V and 5 bases at J, with 13 bases between the two ends. Germline CDR1 is DFQATT and CDR2 is SNEGSKA (reference sequence). This CDR3 region has 14 residues. The CDR3 protein is CSASYWRVNEKLFF. In DNA, the CDR3 is TGCAGTGCTAGTTACTGGAGGGTAAATGAAAAACTGTTTTTT.

The rearrangement links TRBV12-3 or TRBV12-4 to TRBJ1-1; a weak D match, TRBD1 (5 bases). The CDR3 has 12 residues. Trimming removed 7 bases from V and 4 bases from J, with 10 bases in between. The CDR3 sequence is CASTWGPTEAFF. The CDR3, as DNA: TGTGCCAGCACCTGGGGACCCACTGAAGCTTTCTTT.

This sequence joins TRBV5-6 and TRBJ2-3; tentative D call: TRBD2 (6 bases). Germline loops: CDR1 SGHDT, CDR2 YYEEEE. This CDR3 has 15 amino acids. Trimming removed 2 bases at V and 6 bases at J, with 16 bases between. The CDR3 DNA reads as TGTGCCAGCAGCTTCGATACGGGAGTGCAGGATACGCAGTATTTT. Its protein product is CASSFDTGVQDTQYF.

The chain combines TRBV7-9 with TRBJ2-1; D gene unclear. Germline CDR1 is SEHNR and CDR2 is FQNEAQ (reference sequence). V lost 1 base to trimming and J lost 10 bases, with 8 bases between them. The CDR3 contains 12 residues. CDR3 DNA sequence: TGTGCCAGCAGCTTAGGGACCGGGGAGCAGTTCTTC. This encodes CASSLGTGEQFF.

This chain connects TRBV27 to TRBJ2-7, with TRBD1 matching over 8 bases. This CDR3 spans 13 amino acids. Germline trimming cut 4 bases from V and 7 bases from J; bases unmatched to any gene: 6. Germline lookup yields CDR1 MNHEY and CDR2 SMNVEV (reference sequence). In DNA form, the CDR3 reads TGTGCCAGCAGTTGGACAGGGACGGGTGAGCAGTACTTC. Amino acids: CASSWTGTGEQYF.

The CDR3 sequence: CASSLGGYSYEQYF. Here the CDR3 DNA reads TGTGCCAGCAGTTTGGGGGGATATTCCTACGAGCAGTACTTC. The chain carries TRBV12-3 or TRBV12-4 and TRBJ2-7, with D possibly matching TRBD2 (6 bases). The germline V and J ends were trimmed by 3 bases and 1 base, with 10 bases remaining between them. This CDR3 comprises 14 residues.

The gene calls are TRBV6-4 and TRBJ2-2, with 7 bases lining up with TRBD2. The V gene's germline CDR1 is MRHNA and CDR2 SNTAGT. The CDR3 consists of 15 residues. The ends lost 6 bases at V and 4 bases at J; junction bases unmatched: 8. The CDR3 here is CASSLLADPTGELFF. CDR3 DNA sequence: TGTGCCAGCAGCCTCCTAGCGGACCCCACCGGGGAGCTGTTTTTT.

The rearrangement uses TRBV19 and TRBJ2-6, with D possibly matching TRBD1 (5 bases). This CDR3 spans 15 amino acids. The germline V gene has CDR1 LNHDA and CDR2 SQIVND (reference sequence). The ends were cut back, 9 bases at V and 0 bases at J, with 12 bases in the middle. The CDR3 nucleotides read TGTGCCAGCAGGGCTGTACACTCTGGGGCCAACGTCCTGACTTTC. Residues: CASRAVHSGANVLTF. Full variable domain (rest looked up from reference TRBV19 and TRBJ2-6): DGGITQSPKYLFRKEGQNVTLSCEQNLNHDAMYWYRQDPGQGLRLIYYSQIVNDFQKGDIAEGYSVSREKKESFPLTVTSAQKNPTAFYLCASRAVHSGANVLTFGAGSRLTVL.

The chain links TRBV27 to TRBJ1-5; 7 bases match TRBD1. The V gene's germline CDR1 is MNHEY and CDR2 SMNVEV (reference sequence). The CDR3 spans 15 residues. Trimming at V came to 2 bases and at J to 3 bases, leaving 4 bases not matched to a gene. CDR3 loop: CASSLGGTVNQPQHF. CDR3 bases: TGTGCCAGCAGTTTAGGGGGGACAGTCAATCAGCCCCAGCATTTT.

J is TRBJ1-1 and V is TRBV7-9; 10 positions agree with TRBD1. Germline values: CDR1 SEHNR, CDR2 FQNEAQ (reference sequence). The trim removed 6 bases at V and 4 bases at J, leaving 11 bases unmatched. The CDR3 consists of 16 residues. CDR3 in amino acids: CASSPGQGKGRTEAFF. CDR3 coding DNA: TGTGCCAGCAGTCCGGGACAGGGGAAAGGACGCACTGAAGCTTTCTTT.

This sequence joins TRBV11-3 and TRBJ2-5; tentative D call: TRBD2 (5 bases). This CDR3 is 13 amino acids long. Germline assignment: CDR1 SGHNT and CDR2 YENEEA. The ends were cut back, 2 bases at V and 5 bases at J, with 9 bases in the middle. CDR3 amino acids: CASSLRGKETQYF. The CDR3 DNA is TGTGCCAGCAGCTTACGAGGGAAGGAGACCCAGTACTTC.

The rearrangement links TRBV11-2 to TRBJ2-5, with 7 positions matching TRBD2. V shed 1 base and J 1 base; nucleotides not matched to a gene: 3. The CDR3 covers 15 residues. From germline, CDR1 is SGHAT and CDR2 FQNNGV. The CDR3 spells CASSLGGGFQETQYF. The CDR3 nucleotides are TGTGCCAGCAGCTTAGGCGGGGGATTCCAAGAGACCCAGTACTTC.

The gene calls are TRBV12-3 or TRBV12-4 and TRBJ2-5; tentatively, D is TRBD1 or TRBD2 (6 bases each). Between the trimmed V and J ends, which lost 1 base and 4 bases, there was a span of 13 bases. CDR3 length: 15 amino acids. CDR3 sequence: CASSLGGRGLETQYF. The CDR3 DNA is TGTGCCAGCAGTTTAGGGGGTCGGGGGCTAGAGACCCAGTACTTC.

The chain has TRBV29-1 and TRBJ1-1, with D unclear. Germline CDR1 is SQVTM and CDR2 is ANQGSEA. This CDR3 region has 12 residues. V lost 4 bases and J 8 bases, leaving 14 bases between the germline ends. The CDR3 DNA reads as TGCAGCGTTGTAATCGAGGGCATCGAAGCTTTCTTT. Protein product: CSVVIEGIEAFF.

This rearrangement joins TRBV12-3 or TRBV12-4 to TRBJ2-1, with D possibly TRBD2 on 5 matching bases. The CDR3 has 14 amino acids. Between the trimmed V and J ends, which lost 3 bases and 3 bases, there was a span of 9 bases. CDR3 in amino acids: CASSFLGSYNEQFF. Written as DNA, the CDR3 is TGTGCCAGCAGTTTTCTGGGGAGCTACAATGAGCAGTTCTTC.

The CDR3 here is CATLKGGAWNTEAFF. Written as DNA, the CDR3 is TGTGCCACTCTAAAAGGGGGGGCTTGGAACACTGAAGCTTTCTTT. This chain joins TRBV27 and TRBJ1-1, with D maybe TRBD1 (6 bases). Germline CDR1 and CDR2: MNHEY and SMNVEV (reference sequence). The germline V and J ends were trimmed by 10 bases and 1 base, with 19 bases remaining between them. CDR3 length equals 15 residues.

This clonotype was recorded only once. The V and J genes are TRBV12-3 or TRBV12-4 and TRBJ2-5; 7 nucleotides align to TRBD1. The CDR3 is made up of 14 amino acids. V shed 6 bases, J shed 1 base, and the junction held 5 bases outside the gene matches. CDR3 loop: CASSSRDSQETQYF. The CDR3 region has the DNA TGTGCCAGCAGCTCTCGGGACAGCCAAGAGACCCAGTACTTC.

In this sample, this clonotype turned up a few times. The CDR3 coding sequence is TGTGCCACCAGCAGAGATGCGGGAGGGCCAGATACGCAGTATTTT. Translation: CATSRDAGGPDTQYF. The chain links TRBV15 to TRBJ2-3; 9 nucleotides match TRBD2. Germline loops: CDR1 LNHNV, CDR2 YYDKDF (reference sequence). The junction had 2 bases not matched to a gene; V was cut back by 0 bases and J by 4 bases. The CDR3 has 15 residues.

J is TRBJ1-1 and V is TRBV4-1, with a tentative D call TRBD1 (6 bases). Germline CDR1 and CDR2: MGHRA and YSYEKL. The CDR3 extends over 16 amino acids. Trimming took off 0 bases at V and 4 bases at J, with 15 bases between the two ends. Here the CDR3 reads CASSQDVGGVGTEAFF. As DNA, the CDR3 is TGCGCCAGCAGCCAAGATGTGGGGGGCGTTGGCACTGAAGCTTTCTTT.